Shown below are 7 T cell receptor beta chains from a single sample sequenced in a study of vaccination and CD4 T cells after COVID-19. TCRdb redid the calling of the PCR reads with MiXCR, one entry per CDR3 protein. The data contain around 37,000 distinct CDR3 sequences, 36% of them singletons. Time point denoted: late sampling 161 to 241 days after vaccination in three convalescent patients. Sample: CD4+ T cells from blood, taken about 7 months after SARS-CoV-2 vaccination. Receptors originate from a human donor who had recovered from COVID-19.

The chain employs TRBV19 and TRBJ2-7; D is unresolved. The CDR3 runs to 11 residues. The V end was cut by 4 bases, the J end by 3 bases, with 4 bases between. The germline gives CDR1 LNHDA, CDR2 SQIVND (reference sequence). CDR3 nucleotides: TGTGCCAGTAGTAAGAACTACGAGCAGTACTTC. Translating it yields CASSKNYEQYF.

The chain uses TRBV10-1 and TRBJ2-2; the D gene is possibly TRBD2 (5 bases). The CDR3 length is 15 residues. Trimming shortened V by 0 bases and J by 5 bases, and 10 bases separated the two germline ends. The germline CDR1 and CDR2 sequences are WNHNN and SYGVQD (reference sequence). The CDR3 here is CASSESIGGTGELFF. The CDR3, as DNA: TGCGCCAGCAGTGAGTCGATCGGCGGGACCGGGGAGCTGTTTTTT.

The genes are TRBV20-1 and TRBJ2-5; TRBD1 matches 7 bases. Germline V gene lookup returns CDR1 DFQATT and CDR2 SNEGSKA (reference sequence). The J segment lost 2 bases and the V segment lost 6 bases, leaving 9 bases of the junction unmatched. CDR3 length equals 14 residues. CDR3 loop: CSAPTGTVQETQYF. CDR3 bases: TGCAGTGCCCCCACCGGGACAGTTCAAGAGACCCAGTACTTC.

The sample holds a few counts of this clonotype. J is TRBJ2-3 and V is TRBV20-1; 8 bases map to TRBD1. The germline gives CDR1 DFQATT, CDR2 SNEGSKA (reference sequence). V shed 5 bases, J shed 6 bases, and the junction held 13 bases outside the gene matches. The length of the CDR3 is 15 residues. CDR3 sequence: CSAPRANRGSDTQYF. DNA for the CDR3: TGCAGTGCTCCAAGAGCCAACAGGGGGTCGGATACGCAGTATTTT.

This clonotype was seen more than once but under ten times. The J gene is TRBJ2-2, the V gene TRBV10-3; 7 bases map to TRBD1. The CDR3 extends over 13 amino acids. Germline V gene lookup returns CDR1 ENHRY and CDR2 SYGVKD. V trimming: 6 bases; J trimming: 3 bases; junction bases outside the gene matches: 1. CDR3 amino acids: CAIRGQDTGELFF. DNA of the CDR3: TGTGCCATCAGAGGACAGGACACCGGGGAGCTGTTTTTT.

There are a few counts of this clonotype. V and J are TRBV6-1 and TRBJ2-2, with D unclear. The CDR3 is made up of 11 amino acids. Germline lookup yields CDR1 MNHNS and CDR2 SASEGT. With 8 bases removed from V and 8 bases from J, the gap between germline ends came to 9 bases. The CDR3 bases are TGTGCCAGCGGGAACGGAGGGGAGCTGTTTTTT. This encodes CASGNGGELFF.

This clonotype was observed a handful of times. The rearrangement links TRBV4-1 to TRBJ2-5; TRBD2 aligns across 11 bases. The V segment lost 1 base and the J segment 5 bases; nucleotides outside the gene matches: 6. The germline CDR1 and CDR2 sequences are MGHRA and YSYEKL. The CDR3 has 16 residues. Written as DNA, the CDR3 is TGCGCCAGCAGCCAAGTGAACCTAGCGGGAGGCGAGACCCAGTACTTC. It translates to CASSQVNLAGGETQYF.